These 8 T cell receptor beta chains originate from one sample sequenced in a study of graft-versus-host responses after intestinal transplantation. The data were produced by immunoSEQ multiplex PCR, yet TCRdb's version contains in-frame clones alone and is incomplete. The sample carries about 57,000 clones, roughly 90% recorded once. The input for sequencing was PBMCs, taken 26 days after transplant. All receptors derive from a human patient who received an intestinal transplant, so some T cells may come from the graft donor.

This chain connects TRBV9 to TRBJ1-1; no definite D call. The CDR3 is made up of 13 amino acids. Germline lookup yields CDR1 SGDLS and CDR2 YYNGEE. The germline V and J ends were trimmed by 1 base and 2 bases, with 6 bases remaining between them. CDR3 amino acids: CASSVSVNTEAFF. The DNA of the CDR3 is TGTGCCAGCAGCGTATCGGTCAACACTGAAGCTTTCTTT.

This clone was seen once. The rearrangement joins TRBV29-1 to TRBJ2-7, with 11 nucleotides matching TRBD2. Germline loops: CDR1 SQVTM, CDR2 ANQGSEA. Trimming removed 7 bases from V and 5 bases from J; junction bases left unmatched: 10. The CDR3 totals 14 residues. In nucleotides, the CDR3 is TGCAGCGGATTAGCGGGAGGGCCTTCGAACGAGCAGTACTTC. It yields the protein CSGLAGGPSNEQYF.

V and J are TRBV7-8 and TRBJ1-1, with D hard to call. V lost 2 bases to trimming and J lost 5 bases, with 6 bases between them. CDR3 length equals 12 residues. Looked up from germline, CDR1 is SGHVS and CDR2 is FQNEAQ. In nucleotides, the CDR3 is TGTGCCAGCAGCTTAACGGGAACTGAAGCTTTCTTT. Its protein is CASSLTGTEAFF.

The rearrangement uses TRBV6-1 and TRBJ1-1; D uncertain. CDR1 and CDR2 (germline): MNHNS, SASEGT. The CDR3 length is 16 residues. Trimming cost V 2 bases and J 3 bases, with 16 bases left between them. CDR3: CASSETFAGYDTEAFF. In nucleotides, the CDR3 is TGTGCCAGCAGTGAAACCTTTGCGGGATACGACACTGAAGCTTTCTTT.

V and J are TRBV9 and TRBJ2-5, with 9 bases fitting TRBD1. Per the germline V gene, CDR1 is SGDLS and CDR2 is YYNGEE. The trim removed 4 bases at V and 5 bases at J, leaving 6 bases unmatched. The CDR3 sequence is 14 residues long. CDR3 sequence (DNA): TGTGCCAGCAGCCCACAGGGGGCTAGGGAGACCCAGTACTTC. This codes for CASSPQGARETQYF.

The rearrangement joins TRBV30 to TRBJ1-4; 7 bases are a match to TRBD1. V gave up 1 base and J gave up 4 bases; unmatched junction bases: 6. CDR3 length equals 15 residues. Germline loops: CDR1 GTSNPN, CDR2 SVGIG (reference sequence). Written as DNA, the CDR3 is TGTGCCTGGAGTGCTGGGGGACAGTTTAATGAAAAACTGTTTTTT. It translates to CAWSAGGQFNEKLFF.

The chain employs TRBV7-6 and TRBJ2-5; 7 nucleotides align to TRBD2. Germline V lookup: CDR1 SGHVS, CDR2 FNYEAQ. Unmatched junction bases numbered 0, after V lost 2 bases and J lost 0 bases. The CDR3 is 14 amino acids. The CDR3 here is CASSLRGDQETQYF. CDR3 bases: TGTGCCAGCAGCTTACGGGGGGACCAAGAGACCCAGTACTTC.

V and J are TRBV28 and TRBJ2-3, with 7 positions matching TRBD2. This CDR3 contains 15 residues. Germline V gives CDR1 MDHEN, CDR2 SYDVKM. J lost 5 bases, V lost 5 bases, and 10 bases had no gene match. CDR3 sequence: CASSRPGGSGDTQYF. CDR3 nucleotides: TGTGCCAGCAGTCGGCCCGGGGGGAGCGGAGATACGCAGTATTTT. Full variable domain (remainder filled in from reference TRBV28 and TRBJ2-3): DVKVTQSSRYLVKRTGEKVFLECVQDMDHENMFWYRQDPGLGLRLIYFSYDVKMKEKGDIPEGYSVSREKKERFSLILESASTNQTSMYLCASSRPGGSGDTQYFGPGTRLTVL.